This TCR beta chain was recorded in a study of OX40 agonist ivuxolimab in advanced cancers. Study details: Patients received ivuxolimab, an agonistic anti-OX40 (CD134) antibody. Patients with hepatocellular carcinoma, melanoma, renal cell or head and neck cancer made up the dose-escalation patients. Ivuxolimab doses were 0.01, 0.1, 0.3, 1.5, 3 or 10 mg/kg every 2 weeks.

Sequencing used immunoSEQ multiplex PCR; TCRdb keeps in-frame clones, though not all of them. The data contain tens of thousands of clones, roughly 86% of them seen just once; the ten biggest clones take up 28%. With autoimmune disease history or systemic immunosuppression, patients were excluded. The CDR3 consists of 14 residues. In germline, CDR1 is SGDLS, CDR2 YYNGEE. Trimming took 4 bases from V and 11 from J, leaving 21 bases between them. This chain joins TRBV9 and TRBJ2-5; D may be TRBD1 or TRBD2 (5 bases each). The sequence derives from an adult with an advanced solid tumor such as melanoma, head and neck, liver or kidney cancer. The sample in question was CD4+ or CD8+ T cells sorted from blood, obtained in a trial of the OX40 agonist ivuxolimab. In DNA form, the CDR3 reads TGTGCCAGCAGCCCGGATGGGACCACCTGGAAACAGTACTTC. It specifies CASSPDGTTWKQYF.